These T cell receptor beta chains were read from a single sample in a study of cytomegalovirus exposure and HLA in healthy donors. The assay was immunoSEQ multiplex PCR, and TCRdb's table has in-frame clones only and misses some. The sample lists more than 95,000 clones; 15% to 20% were seen once. The specimen sequenced was PBMCs. The receptors here all came from a female donor in good health and CMV-seropositive. Both conserved end residues are trimmed from each CDR3.

cdr3_length j_call v_call cdr3_aa
13 TRBJ1-6 TRBV6-5 ASNKLKGGRSPLH
14 TRBJ2-3 TRBV7-2 ASSLQSGGAADTQY
11 TRBJ1-2 TRBV29-1 SVDPDRNYGYT
11 TRBJ1-5 TRBV6-5 ASNRGPNQPQH
13 TRBJ2-2 TRBV27 ASSYSRGLGGELF
10 TRBJ1-1 TRBV28 ASTPRRAQAF
12 TRBJ1-6 TRBV2 ASVGQGSVSPLH
10 TRBJ2-7 TRBV27 ASSPGLYEQY
14 TRBJ2-5 TRBV5-1 ASSYRLAGTQETQY
11 TRBJ2-4 TRBV6-1 ASSANHGDIQY
15 TRBJ2-3 TRBV2 ASSGLAGGPSTDTQY
11 TRBJ1-1 TRBV29-1 SVDRVENTEAF
9 TRBJ1-1 TRBV6-5 ASYKDTAAF
12 TRBJ2-1 TRBV29-1 SVDDRVLWNEQF
9 TRBJ2-7 TRBV20-1 SAHRVYEQY
17 TRBJ2-3 TRBV2 ASSDWRGGTPDETDTQY
12 TRBJ2-7 TRBV4-2 ASSRGTGAYEQY
14 TRBJ2-7 TRBV7-3 ASSLTADRGRYEQY
16 TRBJ2-3 TRBV5-1 ASSFSRASGGATDTQY
11 TRBJ1-2 TRBV5-1 ASSLVRTDGYT
13 TRBJ1-3 TRBV4-1 ASSQGTGSGNTIY
14 TRBJ1-5 TRBV15 ATSRAGGPHNQPQH
9 TRBJ2-5 TRBV7-6 ASSLQETQY
14 TRBJ2-1 TRBV5-4 ASSLDRGRGYNEQF
13 TRBJ1-4 TRBV4-3 ASSQVGQGNEKLF
13 TRBJ2-3 TRBV28 ASSPAGGLEDTQY
11 TRBJ1-1 TRBV5-6 ASSLYRQGSAF
17 TRBJ2-7 TRBV11-1 ASSTRQDFSGRVTYEQY
16 TRBJ2-3 TRBV5-1 ASRTGTSGNGAADTQY
13 TRBJ2-5 TRBV5-4 ASSLAMQGKETQY
13 TRBJ2-7 TRBV4-3 ASSPTRGFSGEQY
13 TRBJ1-2 TRBV2 ASTLEAILGGGYT
14 TRBJ2-7 TRBV7-2 ASSLAVLAGEYEQY
12 TRBJ2-1 TRBV6-1 ASRGTSGSNEQF
11 TRBJ1-3 TRBV5-1 ASSEGVGNTIY
13 TRBJ2-7 TRBV9 ASSVEGALHYEQY
13 TRBJ2-2 TRBV2 ASSVTRANTGELF
9 TRBJ2-1 TRBV9 ASSVQAEQF
15 TRBJ1-4 TRBV18 ASSPTLFGTGDEKLF
11 TRBJ2-7 TRBV10-1 ASSPSRVAEQY
14 TRBJ2-3 TRBV30 AWSAIRLAGTDTQY
12 TRBJ2-7 TRBV9 ASSAGTYSYEQY
13 TRBJ2-7 TRBV28 ASSTSEGFGYEQY
11 TRBJ1-1 TRBV5-6 ASSFGTGVEAF
13 TRBJ2-7 TRBV6-5 ASSSPSGRSYEQY
13 TRBJ2-7 TRBV4-3 ASSQDRAGFYEQY
14 TRBJ2-3 TRBV4-2 ASRHTGGALTDTQY
10 TRBJ2-4 TRBV2 ASSEDGGVRY
14 TRBJ2-3 TRBV5-4 ASSSVAGGATDTQY
13 TRBJ2-7 TRBV6-5 ASSYISGGWYEQY
13 TRBJ1-5 TRBV10-3 AISESGSLYQPQH
17 TRBJ1-1 TRBV28 ASTSSLPRDRGLDTEAF